The clone carrying this T cell receptor beta chain was detected a few times. The antigen remains undetermined. This sample is part of a study of cytomegalovirus exposure and HLA in healthy donors. Study-wide results and limits: Reports showed the classifier diagnosing cytomegalovirus status with high specificity and sensitivity.

This CDR3 spans 14 amino acids. CDR1 is SGHRS, CDR2 YFSETQ, per germline. The ends lost 3 bases at V and 4 bases at J; junction bases unmatched: 7. TCRdb's copy holds only in-frame clones and misses some; the assay was immunoSEQ multiplex PCR. The sample yields some 72,000 clones, about 96% seen once. The sequence came from a man aged 18-30 years in good health and CMV-seropositive. The sample comprised PBMCs. The J gene is TRBJ2-7, the V gene TRBV5-1; 7 nucleotides match TRBD1. The CDR3 DNA sequence: TGCGCCAGCAGCTGGAACAGGGGTCCGTACGAGCAGTACTTC. It is translated as CASSWNRGPYEQYF.